The 30 T cell receptor beta chains below all came from one sample that was sequenced in a study of beta chain features in type 1 diabetes. The isolated RNA, all of it, was reverse transcribed, so expressed TCRB transcripts were what got sequenced. The assay was immunoSEQ multiplex PCR, and TCRdb's table has in-frame clones only and misses some. The sample yields hundreds of thousands of clones, roughly a sixth seen once. Sequenced material: naive CD4+ T cells from blood. The origin of the receptors is a woman aged 18-29 years in good health.

The V and J genes are TRBV10-3 and TRBJ2-1, with 10 bases matching TRBD2. The V segment lost 3 bases and the J segment 7 bases; nucleotides outside the gene matches: 12. The CDR3 is made up of 17 amino acids. CDR1 is ENHRY, CDR2 SYGVKD, per germline. CDR3 nucleotides: TGTGCCATCAGTGATCGGGCTAGCGGGAGCAACGGGAATGAGCAGTTCTTC. Amino acid sequence: CAISDRASGSNGNEQFF.

CDR3 in amino acids: CASSPQQLEPNSYEQYF. Written as DNA, the CDR3 is TGTGCCAGCTCACCCCAGCAATTAGAGCCAAACTCCTACGAGCAGTACTTC. V usage is TRBV18 and J usage is TRBJ2-7, with D unresolved. CDR3 length equals 17 residues. CDR1 is KGHSH and CDR2 is LQKENI in the germline V gene. Trimming left V 3 bases short and J 0 bases short, with 18 bases between.

The chain is built from TRBV10-3 and TRBJ2-2; 9 nucleotides line up with TRBD2. The germline V gene encodes CDR1 ENHRY and CDR2 SYGVKD. There are 14 residues in the CDR3. V trimming: 7 bases; J trimming: 4 bases; junction bases outside the gene matches: 4. The CDR3 DNA reads TGTGCCATCAATCCAGCGGGAGGCACCGGGGAGCTGTTTTTT. This encodes CAINPAGGTGELFF.

This clone was observed a few times. V is TRBV2 and J is TRBJ2-7; 10 nucleotides agree with TRBD1. The germline gives CDR1 SNHLY, CDR2 FYNNEI. The CDR3 runs 14 residues. With V trimmed by 6 bases and J by 5 bases, 7 bases remained unmatched. This CDR3 is CASRTDRGVDEQYF. For the CDR3, the DNA is TGTGCCAGCAGGACGGACAGGGGGGTCGACGAGCAGTACTTC. The full variable domain, completed using reference TRBV2 and TRBJ2-7, is EPEVTQTPSHQVTQMGQEVILRCVPISNHLYFYWYRQILGQKVEFLVSFYNNEISEKSEIFDDQFSVERPDGSNFTLKIRSTKLEDSAMYFCASRTDRGVDEQYFGPGTRLTVT.

The chain's CDR3 is CASSPQTGSQETQYF. CDR3 DNA: TGCGCCAGCAGCCCGCAGACGGGAAGCCAAGAGACCCAGTACTTC. V and J are TRBV5-1 and TRBJ2-5; D might be TRBD2 (5 bases). Germline V gene sequence: CDR1 SGHRS, CDR2 YFSETQ. CDR3 length: 15 residues. Trimming removed 4 bases from V and 1 base from J, with 14 bases in between.

The genes are TRBV29-1 and TRBJ2-1; D is ambiguous. Germline V gene sequence: CDR1 SQVTM, CDR2 ANQGSEA. The CDR3 spans 13 residues. Trimming left V 5 bases short and J 2 bases short, with 10 bases between. The CDR3 sequence: CSVLLRAYNEQFF. The CDR3 coding sequence is TGCAGCGTTCTTTTAAGGGCCTACAATGAGCAGTTCTTC.

This clone occurred a few times. This CDR3 reads CASSLAGQSSYNEQFF. The CDR3 nucleotides are TGCGCCAGCAGCTTGGCTGGGCAGAGCTCCTACAATGAGCAGTTCTTC. The V and J genes are TRBV5-1 and TRBJ2-1; D remains unclear. The CDR3 extends over 16 amino acids. From germline, CDR1 is SGHRS and CDR2 YFSETQ. V lost 0 bases to trimming and J lost 0 bases, with 10 bases between them.

The chain joins TRBV7-2 to TRBJ2-5; D is uncertain. Germline CDR1 is SGHTA and CDR2 is FQGNSA. The length of the CDR3 is 13 residues. Trimming left V 7 bases short and J 6 bases short, with 15 bases between. CDR3 in amino acids: CASTGEGGKTQYF. DNA of the CDR3: TGTGCCAGCACCGGAGAAGGTGGGAAGACCCAGTACTTC.

In this sample, this clone turned up a few times. V and J are TRBV18 and TRBJ1-1; D remains unclear. The CDR3 has 13 residues. Germline V lookup: CDR1 KGHSH, CDR2 LQKENI. V was clipped by 3 bases and J by 6 bases, with 11 bases between them. For the CDR3, the DNA is TGTGCCAGCTCACCGGTGGCGTTCGCTGAAGCTTTCTTT. This gives the protein CASSPVAFAEAFF.

V and J are TRBV12-5 and TRBJ2-3; D unclear. V lost 5 bases to trimming and J lost 5 bases, with 8 bases between them. Germline V CDR1 and CDR2: LGHNT, FRNRAP. CDR3 size: 12 residues. CDR3 in amino acids: CASGLDGDTQYF. Written as DNA, the CDR3 is TGTGCTAGTGGTCTCGACGGAGATACGCAGTATTTT.

This clone appeared a few times. This rearrangement joins TRBV27 to TRBJ2-7, with 11 nucleotides matching TRBD2. Germline V gives CDR1 MNHEY, CDR2 SMNVEV (reference sequence). The CDR3 covers 16 residues. V shed 6 bases and J 6 bases; nucleotides not matched to a gene: 13. The chain's CDR3 is CASSPKIAGGPVEQYF. The CDR3 coding sequence is TGTGCCAGCAGCCCGAAAATAGCGGGAGGGCCCGTCGAGCAGTACTTC.

In regard to this clone: Other DNA sequences in this specimen translate into the identical CDR3. The CDR3 coding sequence is TGTGCCAGCAGCTTAACTGCAAACACTGAAGCTTTCTTT. Protein: CASSLTANTEAFF. The genes are TRBV7-9 and TRBJ1-1; no clear D gene. CDR3 size: 13 residues. V was cut by 2 bases and J by 2 bases, with 6 bases left in between. Germline V CDR1 and CDR2: SEHNR, FQNEAQ (reference sequence). Full variable domain (rest looked up from reference TRBV7-9 and TRBJ1-1): DTGVSQNPRHKITKRGQNVTFRCDPISEHNRLYWYRQTLGQGPEFLTYFQNEAQLEKSRLLSDRFSAERPKGSFSTLEIQRTEQGDSAMYLCASSLTANTEAFFGQGTRLTVV.

This clone was counted only a few times. This chain joins TRBV5-6 and TRBJ1-4, with D hard to call. Germline assignment: CDR1 SGHDT and CDR2 YYEEEE. Trimming cost V 1 base and J 0 bases, with 4 bases left between them. The CDR3 contains 14 residues. The CDR3 nucleotides are TGTGCCAGCAGCTTGACGACAACTAATGAAAAACTGTTTTTT. Its translation is CASSLTTTNEKLFF.

This chain connects TRBV29-1 to TRBJ1-5; perhaps TRBD1 as D (5 bases). Deletions cut 4 bases from V and 3 bases from J, with 10 bases between. Germline CDR1 reads SQVTM; CDR2 reads ANQGSEA. This CDR3 spans 13 amino acids. The CDR3 sequence: CSVAGQSNQPQHF. The CDR3 DNA is TGCAGCGTTGCGGGGCAGTCCAATCAGCCCCAGCATTTT.

The rearrangement joins TRBV4-2 to TRBJ1-3; D call uncertain. In germline, CDR1 is LGHNA, CDR2 YNFKEQ. The ends were cut back, 0 bases at V and 16 bases at J, with 19 bases in the middle. CDR3 length: 14 amino acids. This chain's CDR3 is CASSQDLAGPSTYF. The CDR3 bases are TGTGCCAGCAGCCAAGATCTGGCAGGACCCAGCACCTATTTT.

The sample holds a few counts of this clone. This chain uses TRBV29-1 with TRBJ2-5, with 9 bases identical to TRBD2. This CDR3 spans 11 amino acids. Germline assignment: CDR1 SQVTM and CDR2 ANQGSEA. The CDR3 reads CSSGRPETQYF. CDR3 nucleotides: TGCAGTAGCGGGAGACCAGAGACCCAGTACTTC.

This clone was counted a few times. The chain couples TRBV7-2 to TRBJ2-5; 10 bases fit TRBD1. This CDR3 is 15 amino acids long. J gave up 7 bases and V 1 base, and 6 bases lay outside the gene matches. CDR1 is SGHTA, CDR2 FQGNSA, per germline. The CDR3 DNA sequence: TGTGCCAGCAGCTTAGGGGGGGGACAGGGGAGGACCCAGTACTTC. This encodes CASSLGGGQGRTQYF.

DNA for the CDR3: TGTGCCACCATCCGTCGGGGTGGAGGAAGCACAGATACGCAGTATTTT. It encodes CATIRRGGGSTDTQYF. V gene TRBV6-6 combines with J gene TRBJ2-3; possibly TRBD2 for D (5 bases). The CDR3 covers 16 residues. The V end lost 10 bases, the J end lost 0 bases, and 20 bases lay between the germline ends. CDR1 MNHNY and CDR2 SVGAGI come from the germline V gene (reference sequence).

The chain links TRBV5-6 to TRBJ2-3, with D perhaps being TRBD1 or TRBD2 (6 bases each). This CDR3 region has 17 residues. CDR1 is SGHDT and CDR2 is YYEEEE in the germline V gene. V lost 4 bases and J 2 bases, leaving 20 bases between the germline ends. The CDR3 here is CASSPAGRDISTDTQYF. The CDR3 DNA reads as TGTGCCAGCAGCCCCGCCGGGCGGGACATTTCCACAGATACGCAGTATTTT. Supplemented by reference TRBV5-6 and TRBJ2-3, the full variable domain reads DAGVTQSPTHLIKTRGQQVTLRCSPKSGHDTVSWYQQALGQGPQFIFQYYEEEERQRGNFPDRFSGHQFPNYSSELNVNALLLGDSALYLCASSPAGRDISTDTQYFGPGTRLTVL.

The J gene is TRBJ2-7, the V gene TRBV28, with D unclear. The CDR3 length is 12 residues. CDR1 is MDHEN and CDR2 is SYDVKM in the germline V gene. Trimming removed 5 bases at V and 5 bases at J, with 10 bases between. CDR3 amino acids: CASSIRVNEQYF. The CDR3 DNA follows: TGTGCCAGCAGTATAAGGGTTAACGAGCAGTACTTC.

The chain uses TRBV5-1 and TRBJ2-1; 7 bases are a match to TRBD1. Per the germline V gene, CDR1 is SGHRS and CDR2 is YFSETQ. The V and J ends lost 2 bases and 4 bases, in that order; junction bases with no gene match: 6. There are 15 residues in the CDR3. In DNA, the CDR3 is TGCGCCAGCAGCTTCGGGACAGACAGTTACAATGAGCAGTTCTTC. Residues: CASSFGTDSYNEQFF.

About this clone itself: This same CDR3 is encoded by further DNA sequences in the sample. This chain links TRBV10-3 with TRBJ2-1; 13 nucleotides align to TRBD2. Germline CDR1 reads ENHRY; CDR2 reads SYGVKD. This CDR3 contains 13 residues. J gave up 9 bases and V 8 bases, and 4 bases lay outside the gene matches. CDR3 DNA: TGTGCCATCCGACTAGCGGGAGGTAGTGAGCAGTTCTTC. Translating gives CAIRLAGGSEQFF.

V is TRBV15 and J is TRBJ2-7, with 8 bases lining up with TRBD1. CDR3 length: 15 amino acids. The V and J ends lost 3 bases and 4 bases, in that order; junction bases with no gene match: 8. From germline, CDR1 is LNHNV and CDR2 YYDKDF (reference sequence). The CDR3: CATSSAGTGLYEQYF. The DNA for the CDR3 is TGTGCCACCAGCAGTGCCGGGACAGGACTATACGAGCAGTACTTC.

This clone has only a few counts. Different DNA sequences within this sample yield the same CDR3. J is TRBJ2-5 and V is TRBV5-1; no clear D gene. The CDR3 spans 11 residues. Between the trimmed V and J ends, which lost 5 bases and 3 bases, there was a span of 5 bases. Germline CDR1 reads SGHRS; CDR2 reads YFSETQ. In DNA, the CDR3 is TGCGCCAGCAGTCTGGAAGAGACCCAGTACTTC. Its translation: CASSLEETQYF.

This chain links TRBV5-1 with TRBJ2-2; 9 bases are shared with TRBD1. The V gene end was trimmed by 4 bases and the J gene end by 6 bases; junction bases not matched to a gene: 7. Germline V CDR1 and CDR2: SGHRS, YFSETQ. This CDR3 contains 15 residues. As DNA, the CDR3 is TGCGCCAGCAGCCCGGGACAGGGACCGGCCGGGGAGCTGTTTTTT. Residues: CASSPGQGPAGELFF.

The CDR3 here is CAISEPRTSGHNEQFF. In nucleotides, the CDR3 is TGTGCCATCAGTGAGCCGCGGACTAGCGGCCACAATGAGCAGTTCTTC. V is TRBV10-3 and J is TRBJ2-1, with 10 bases fitting TRBD2. The V and J ends lost 2 bases and 5 bases, in that order; junction bases with no gene match: 6. This CDR3 is built from 16 residues. CDR1 and CDR2 from the germline V gene are ENHRY and SYGVKD.

This clone has just a few counts. The gene calls are TRBV7-9 and TRBJ2-1, with D unclear. The V end lost 5 bases, the J end lost 0 bases, and 20 bases lay between the germline ends. Germline CDR1 is SEHNR and CDR2 is FQNEAQ (reference sequence). This CDR3 contains 18 residues. This CDR3 reads CASSPTSVHSSSYNEQFF. In DNA, the CDR3 is TGTGCCAGCAGCCCTACCTCCGTTCACTCAAGCTCCTACAATGAGCAGTTCTTC.

V and J are TRBV7-3 and TRBJ2-1; D gene uncertain. Per germline, CDR1 SGHTA and CDR2 FQGTGA. Deletions cut 2 bases from V and 10 bases from J, with 15 bases between. This CDR3 spans 14 amino acids. The CDR3 region has the DNA TGTGCCAGCAGCTTACGAGGACCCCCGACAGAGCAGTTCTTC. Residues: CASSLRGPPTEQFF. The entire variable domain, with the rest obtained from reference TRBV7-3 and TRBJ2-1, is as follows: GAGVSQTPSNKVTEKGKYVELRCDPISGHTALYWYRQSLGQGPEFLIYFQGTGAADDSGLPNDRFFAVRPEGSVSTLKIQRTERGDSAVYLCASSLRGPPTEQFFGPGTRLTVL.

The chain uses TRBV20-1 and TRBJ2-5; no firm D call. V lost 3 bases, J lost 4 bases, and 6 bases lay in between. The V gene's germline CDR1 is DFQATT and CDR2 SNEGSKA (reference sequence). CDR3 size: 11 residues. The CDR3 loop is CSASAVETQYF. The CDR3 DNA reads TGCAGTGCTAGTGCGGTAGAGACCCAGTACTTC.

About this clone itself: In the same sample, other DNA sequences code for this CDR3. The rearrangement uses TRBV7-2 and TRBJ2-5, with D perhaps matching TRBD2 (5 bases). The V gene lost 5 bases and the J gene lost 7 bases, with 8 bases spanning the gap. The germline CDR1 and CDR2 sequences are SGHTA and FQGNSA. This CDR3 contains 11 residues. Here the CDR3 reads CASSLRGTQYF. The CDR3 DNA reads TGTGCCAGCAGCCTTCGGGGGACCCAGTACTTC.